This T cell receptor beta chain appears in the sequencing data of a study of T cells in tuberculosis. Study context: IGRA-negative adolescents, IGRA-positive adolescents with latent tuberculosis and adults with active tuberculosis formed this South African cohort.

The V segment lost 7 bases and the J segment 1 base; nucleotides outside the gene matches: 6. The CDR3 contains 14 residues. Germline CDR1 reads SEHNR; CDR2 reads FQNEAQ (reference sequence). This clone came up a few times. Its antigen remains unknown. Each donor contributed 85,000 to 100,000 T cells on average, unsorted. Generated by immunoSEQ multiplex PCR, the TCRdb table keeps only in-frame clones and is missing some. The sample lists roughly 34,000 clones; under 95% were seen once. Study-level findings and limits: Smaller distances to GMM-specific TCRs suggested their expansion in active tuberculosis.

This TCR derives from a donor between 10 and 35 years old with latent tuberculosis or without tuberculosis infection. Some clones in this sample may be carry-over from other donors' samples. Sequencing was performed on PBMCs. The chain combines TRBV7-9 with TRBJ1-1; 7 nucleotides align to TRBD1. The CDR3 bases are TGTGCCAGCATCCGACAGGGAGCGAACACTGAAGCTTTCTTT. This translates into CASIRQGANTEAFF.